This TCR beta chain was sequenced during a study of shared T cell receptors in the human thymus. Sequencing was performed with immunoSEQ multiplex PCR; in TCRdb, only in-frame clones are kept and a portion is missing. Among roughly 700,000 clones listed, 85% to 90% were seen once. This sample also appeared in a second study, on human thymus T cells. In that study: Resections from corrective heart surgery provided thymus tissue. Both thymic and peripheral blood repertoires showed apparently biased V and J usage.

This clonotype was obtained from a boy less than two years old with a congenital heart defect. The sequencing sample was made of thymocytes.

CDR3 amino acids: CASSDPGKVRHVSGNEQFF. The DNA of the CDR3 is TGTGCCAGCAGTGATCCCGGGAAGGTGAGGCATGTGTCCGGCAATGAGCAGTTCTTC. This rearrangement joins TRBV6-1 to TRBJ2-1, with a weak D call TRBD2 (5 bases). The CDR3 sequence is 19 residues long. In germline, CDR1 is MNHNS, CDR2 SASEGT. The ends were cut back, 3 bases at V and 6 bases at J, with 27 bases in the middle.